Listed here are 31 T cell receptor beta chains from one sample, sequenced in a study of control samples from healthy donors and cancer patients. Data came from immunoSEQ multiplex PCR; TCRdb stores just in-frame clones and leaves some out. The sample lists 90,000 to 100,000 clones, about four fifths occurring once. Sequences were obtained from blood. These receptors all stem from a man between 60 and 75 years old in good health.

The V and J genes are TRBV5-4 and TRBJ2-6, with TRBD2 identical over 9 bases. The CDR3 is made up of 18 amino acids. Germline V lookup: CDR1 SGHNT, CDR2 YYREEE (reference sequence). With V trimmed by 2 bases and J by 8 bases, 14 bases remained unmatched. In DNA form, the CDR3 reads TGTGCCAGCAGCTTAGGGACTAGCTCCCTGGTTTTGCCCAACGTCCTGACTTTC. The encoded protein is CASSLGTSSLVLPNVLTF. Combining the CDR3 with reference TRBV5-4 and TRBJ2-6 gives the whole variable domain ETGVTQSPTHLIKTRGQQVTLRCSSQSGHNTVSWYQQALGQGPQFIFQYYREEENGRGNFPPRFSGLQFPNYSSELNVNALELDDSALYLCASSLGTSSLVLPNVLTFGAGSRLTVL.

For the CDR3, the DNA is TGCGCCAGCAGCCAAGATCACGGACAGGGCTGGACCCTCCACTTT. Translation gives CASSQDHGQGWTLHF. V is TRBV4-1 and J is TRBJ1-6, with 8 bases that match TRBD1. The ends lost 0 bases at V and 14 bases at J; junction bases unmatched: 9. This CDR3 spans 15 amino acids. CDR1 MGHRA and CDR2 YSYEKL come from the germline V gene.

This chain joins TRBV29-1 and TRBJ2-1, with D unresolved. The V end lost 5 bases, the J end lost 0 bases, and 8 bases lay between the germline ends. Germline V gene sequence: CDR1 SQVTM, CDR2 ANQGSEA. This CDR3 has 13 amino acids. The CDR3 DNA sequence: TGCAGCGTTTTGCTGAGCTCCTACAATGAGCAGTTCTTC. Protein: CSVLLSSYNEQFF.

The chain links TRBV11-2 to TRBJ2-3, with a possible D match to TRBD2 (6 bases). The CDR3 is 16 residues long. Between the trimmed V and J ends, which lost 5 bases and 3 bases, there was a span of 18 bases. Looked up from germline, CDR1 is SGHAT and CDR2 is FQNNGV. CDR3 sequence: CASSTGINGGTDTQYF. The CDR3 DNA reads as TGTGCCAGCAGCACAGGAATAAACGGGGGAACAGATACGCAGTATTTT.

V and J are TRBV6-5 and TRBJ1-3; maybe TRBD1 (5 bases). Between the trimmed V and J ends, which lost 8 bases and 2 bases, there was a span of 16 bases. The CDR3 is 15 amino acids. Per the germline V gene, CDR1 is MNHEY and CDR2 is SVGAGI. The CDR3 loop is CASGPGVGPGNTIYF. The CDR3 DNA is TGTGCCAGCGGACCGGGGGTAGGTCCTGGAAACACCATATATTTT.

The chain carries TRBV10-2 and TRBJ1-1; possible D gene TRBD1, 5 bases. Germline CDR1 WSHSY, CDR2 SAAADI. This CDR3 has 14 amino acids. The ends were cut back, 0 bases at V and 0 bases at J, with 5 bases in the middle. CDR3 loop: CASSESGVNTEAFF. Here the CDR3 DNA reads TGCGCCAGCAGTGAGTCAGGGGTGAACACTGAAGCTTTCTTT.

The CDR3 reads CASSKTGNSYNEQFF. DNA for the CDR3: TGTGCCAGCAGCAAGACGGGGAACTCCTACAATGAGCAGTTCTTC. The chain couples TRBV11-2 to TRBJ2-1; possible D gene TRBD2, 5 bases. V shed 5 bases and J shed 0 bases, with 11 bases lying between them. The CDR3 sequence is 15 residues long. Germline-derived CDR1 and CDR2 are SGHAT and FQNNGV.

The chain recombines TRBV30 with TRBJ2-5; D perhaps matches TRBD2 (6 bases). The CDR3 loop spans 14 amino acids. Germline CDR1 and CDR2: GTSNPN and SVGIG (reference sequence). V dropped 2 bases and J dropped 7 bases, with 17 bases sitting between them. CDR3 sequence reads: CAWSTGDGTPTQYF. CDR3 DNA: TGTGCCTGGAGTACGGGGGACGGTACGCCGACCCAGTACTTC.

The chain links TRBV3-1 (or the pseudogene TRBV3-2) to TRBJ2-5; 11 bases are shared with TRBD2. CDR1 and CDR2 (germline): LGHDT, YNNKEL (reference sequence). The CDR3 is 16 residues long. The trim removed 8 bases at V and 4 bases at J, leaving 12 bases unmatched. CDR3 loop: CASGNSGGGIGETQYF. The DNA of the CDR3 is TGTGCCAGCGGAAATAGCGGGGGGGGTATCGGAGAGACCCAGTACTTC.

The rearrangement links TRBV24-1 to TRBJ2-3, with D possibly TRBD2 on 5 matching bases. Germline V gene data show CDR1 as KGHDR and CDR2 as SFDVKD. V lost 4 bases and J 0 bases, leaving 10 bases between the germline ends. This CDR3 is built from 15 residues. CDR3 protein: CATSEPGFSTDTQYF. In nucleotides, the CDR3 is TGTGCCACCAGTGAACCGGGGTTCAGCACAGATACGCAGTATTTT.

V usage is TRBV28 and J usage is TRBJ2-3; D possibly uses TRBD1 or TRBD2 (5 bases each). The CDR3 contains 13 residues. Germline CDR1 is MDHEN and CDR2 is SYDVKM. Trimming pared 6 bases from V and 0 bases from J, leaving 7 bases between. CDR3 sequence reads: CASRGPSTDTQYF. The DNA of the CDR3 is TGTGCCAGCAGGGGACCGAGCACAGATACGCAGTATTTT.

Note on this clone: Other DNA variants within this sample encode the same CDR3. V usage is TRBV6-4 and J usage is TRBJ2-2; 10 bases are shared with TRBD2. Germline V gives CDR1 MRHNA, CDR2 SNTAGT. The CDR3 totals 15 residues. J lost 6 bases, V lost 0 bases, and 1 base had no gene match. The CDR3 loop reads CASSDSAGGPGELFF. Here the CDR3 DNA reads TGTGCCAGCAGTGACTCAGCGGGAGGGCCCGGGGAGCTGTTTTTT.

The genes are TRBV6-5 and TRBJ1-1; TRBD1 might be the D (6 bases). Per the germline V gene, CDR1 is MNHEY and CDR2 is SVGAGI. Trimming took off 8 bases at V and 2 bases at J, with 12 bases between the two ends. The CDR3 has 13 amino acids. CDR3 DNA sequence: TGTGCCAGCGGCGGACAGTTTAACACTGAAGCTTTCTTT. Residues: CASGGQFNTEAFF.

The V gene is TRBV3-1 (or the pseudogene TRBV3-2), the J gene TRBJ1-2, with D unresolved. Germline loops: CDR1 LGHDT, CDR2 YNNKEL (reference sequence). Trimming left V 1 base short and J 4 bases short, with 4 bases between. This CDR3 contains 12 residues. The CDR3, as DNA: TGTGCCAGCAGCCAAGGAACCTATGGCTACACCTTC. It codes for CASSQGTYGYTF.

The genes are TRBV6-5 and TRBJ1-5; D is possibly TRBD1 (5 bases). Germline CDR1 reads MNHEY; CDR2 reads SVGAGI. V dropped 0 bases and J dropped 0 bases, with 6 bases sitting between them. This CDR3 comprises 15 residues. The DNA for the CDR3 is TGTGCCAGCAGTTACTCGGGGGATAGCAATCAGCCCCAGCATTTT. Amino acid sequence: CASSYSGDSNQPQHF.

The V gene is TRBV4-1, the J gene TRBJ2-1; D gene uncertain. The CDR3 length is 14 residues. Germline V gene data show CDR1 as MGHRA and CDR2 as YSYEKL. Trimming cost V 4 bases and J 8 bases, with 15 bases left between them. This CDR3 reads CASSPTPFRDEQFF. In nucleotides, the CDR3 is TGCGCCAGCAGCCCCACCCCGTTCCGCGATGAGCAGTTCTTC.

The chain combines TRBV6-5 with TRBJ2-1; D gene uncertain. Looked up from germline, CDR1 is MNHEY and CDR2 is SVGAGI. The CDR3 is 13 amino acids. V was trimmed by 2 bases and J by 0 bases, leaving 2 bases between them. The CDR3: CASSYSSYNEQFF. CDR3 nucleotide sequence: TGTGCCAGCAGTTACAGCTCCTACAATGAGCAGTTCTTC.

This sequence joins TRBV6-5 and TRBJ2-2; D might be TRBD1 or TRBD2, each matching 6 bases. The V gene lost 8 bases and the J gene lost 0 bases, with 13 bases spanning the gap. There are 15 residues in the CDR3. Germline V CDR1 and CDR2: MNHEY, SVGAGI. CDR3 bases: TGTGCCAGCTCGGTGGAGGGGGCGAACACCGGGGAGCTGTTTTTT. It is translated as CASSVEGANTGELFF.

The V and J genes are TRBV12-3 or TRBV12-4 and TRBJ1-4; D not resolved. V lost 3 bases and J 7 bases, leaving 9 bases between the germline ends. The length of the CDR3 is 13 residues. CDR3 nucleotide sequence: TGTGCCAGCAGTTTTGTGGCAGTTGAAAAACTGTTTTTT. Translating gives CASSFVAVEKLFF.

The sample holds a few counts of this clone. V usage is TRBV6-1 and J usage is TRBJ2-3, with 7 bases fitting TRBD2. The V gene end was trimmed by 2 bases and the J gene end by 4 bases; junction bases not matched to a gene: 6. Germline lookup yields CDR1 MNHNS and CDR2 SASEGT. This CDR3 has 15 amino acids. The CDR3 is CASSETTSAADTQYF. For the CDR3, the DNA is TGTGCCAGCAGTGAAACTACTAGCGCGGCAGATACGCAGTATTTT.

This clone was counted a few times. The chain carries TRBV6-5 and TRBJ2-7; 10 positions agree with TRBD1. V was clipped by 6 bases and J by 9 bases; unmatched bases: 8. The germline V gene encodes CDR1 MNHEY and CDR2 SVGAGI. The CDR3 has 13 amino acids. CDR3 region: CASRSDRGQGQYF. In DNA form, the CDR3 reads TGTGCCAGCAGAAGTGACAGGGGGCAGGGGCAGTACTTC.

The J gene is TRBJ2-5, the V gene TRBV15; D is perhaps TRBD1 or TRBD2 (5 bases each). CDR1 and CDR2 (germline): LNHNV, YYDKDF (reference sequence). V lost 3 bases, J lost 10 bases, and 15 bases lay in between. There are 13 residues in the CDR3. This chain's CDR3 is CATSRDGTGVQYF. Written as DNA, the CDR3 is TGTGCCACCAGCAGGGACGGGACCGGGGTCCAGTACTTC. The full variable domain, rest sourced from reference TRBV15 and TRBJ2-5, is DAMVIQNPRYQVTQFGKPVTLSCSQTLNHNVMYWYQQKSSQAPKLLFHYYDKDFNNEADTPDNFQSRRPNTSFCFLDIRSPGLGDTAMYLCATSRDGTGVQYFGPGTRLLVL.

The chain joins TRBV4-2 to TRBJ1-1, with D perhaps matching TRBD1 (5 bases). CDR3 size: 15 residues. V was shortened by 4 bases and J by 5 bases, with 17 bases between the two germline ends. Germline CDR1 and CDR2: LGHNA and YNFKEQ. CDR3 in amino acids: CASSPGLRQHTEAFF. DNA for the CDR3: TGTGCCAGCAGCCCAGGTCTTAGACAGCATACTGAAGCTTTCTTT.

The chain employs TRBV25-1 and TRBJ2-6, with 10 bases aligning to TRBD1. Germline values: CDR1 MGHDK, CDR2 SYGVNS. The CDR3 loop spans 18 amino acids. The ends lost 3 bases at V and 4 bases at J; junction bases unmatched: 9. The CDR3, as DNA: TGTGCCAGCAGTGAGTCGGGACAGGGGCTGACGGGGGCCAACGTCCTGACTTTC. Translated, it gives CASSESGQGLTGANVLTF.

This chain connects TRBV10-1 to TRBJ2-3, with unresolved D. Germline CDR1 WNHNN, CDR2 SYGVQD (reference sequence). The germline V and J ends were trimmed by 4 bases and 4 bases, with 6 bases remaining between them. There are 12 residues in the CDR3. For the CDR3, the DNA is TGCGCCAGCAGTGGACGGTCAGATACGCAGTATTTT. It codes for CASSGRSDTQYF.

The chain combines TRBV28 with TRBJ2-7; possible D gene TRBD2, 7 bases. The CDR3 is 14 residues long. V lost 3 bases, J lost 2 bases, and 11 bases lay in between. The germline V gene has CDR1 MDHEN and CDR2 SYDVKM. The CDR3 spells CASSFSGTPYEQYF. CDR3 coding DNA: TGTGCCAGCAGTTTCAGCGGGACACCCTACGAGCAGTACTTC.

This chain joins TRBV18 and TRBJ2-5, with 10 bases lining up with TRBD1. The CDR3 loop spans 14 amino acids. V shed 1 base and J 4 bases; nucleotides not matched to a gene: 0. Germline V lookup: CDR1 KGHSH, CDR2 LQKENI. CDR3 sequence reads: CASSPRQGAETQYF. As DNA, the CDR3 is TGTGCCAGCTCACCACGACAGGGGGCAGAGACCCAGTACTTC.

This clone appeared a single time. V usage is TRBV5-1 and J usage is TRBJ1-4; D may be TRBD1 (6 bases). Trimming took off 6 bases at V and 2 bases at J, with 14 bases between the two ends. The CDR3 covers 15 residues. Germline CDR1 SGHRS, CDR2 YFSETQ. The CDR3 DNA reads TGCGCCAGCAAAAGAGACGGGGGCACTAATGAAAAACTGTTTTTT. This codes for CASKRDGGTNEKLFF. Full variable domain (remainder filled in from reference TRBV5-1 and TRBJ1-4): KAGVTQTPRYLIKTRGQQVTLSCSPISGHRSVSWYQQTPGQGLQFLFEYFSETQRNKGNFPGRFSGRQFSNSRSEMNVSTLELGDSALYLCASKRDGGTNEKLFFGSGTQLSVL.

The V call is TRBV20-1, the J call TRBJ2-1; possibly TRBD1 or TRBD2 for D (5 bases each). The V end lost 3 bases, the J end lost 14 bases, and 14 bases lay between the germline ends. This CDR3 is 11 amino acids long. The germline CDR1 and CDR2 sequences are DFQATT and SNEGSKA (reference sequence). CDR3 protein: CSARGESTEFF. For the CDR3, the DNA is TGCAGTGCTAGGGGGGAGAGCACAGAGTTCTTC.

The rearrangement joins TRBV29-1 to TRBJ2-6; perhaps TRBD2 as D (6 bases). Germline V gives CDR1 SQVTM, CDR2 ANQGSEA. Trimming shortened V by 4 bases and J by 0 bases, and 10 bases separated the two germline ends. CDR3 length: 15 residues. The CDR3 region is CSVAGGISGANVLTF. Written as DNA, the CDR3 is TGCAGCGTTGCTGGCGGGATCTCTGGGGCCAACGTCCTGACTTTC.

In its sample, this clone was seen a few times. The chain recombines TRBV2 with TRBJ1-6; D possibly corresponds to TRBD1 (5 bases). Germline values: CDR1 SNHLY, CDR2 FYNNEI. The V end lost 7 bases, the J end lost 10 bases, and 17 bases lay between the germline ends. CDR3 size: 14 residues. CDR3: CASTNWVEGSPLHF. CDR3 coding DNA: TGTGCCAGCACAAATTGGGTCGAGGGGTCACCCCTCCACTTT.